Below, 9 T cell receptor beta chains from the same sample are listed, as sequenced in a study of response to subunit inactivated influenza vaccine. MiXCR, run by TCRdb on the RT-PCR reads, gives a single entry per CDR3 protein. The sample lists about 650,000 distinct CDR3 sequences; roughly 15% were seen once. The sequencing used PBMCs from blood, collected approximately 15 days before vaccination. All receptors derive from a man aged 45 to 65 who received an inactivated influenza vaccine.

This clonotype turned up a few times. The chain employs TRBV21-1 and TRBJ2-4; the DNA was not compared with TRBD1, the D call given in the table. TRBV21-1 is shown as a pseudogene. The CDR3 runs 19 residues. The CDR3 here is CASRKDDRGGLLAKNIQYF. CDR3 nucleotides: TGTGCCAGCAGGAAAGATGACAGGGGGGGACTTCTAGCCAAAAACATTCAGTACTTC.

The CDR3 here is CASSQTVYQETQYF. The CDR3 region has the DNA TGTGCCAGCAGCCAGACGGTCTACCAAGAGACCCAGTACTTC. The rearrangement joins TRBV6-2 or TRBV6-3 to TRBJ2-5, with D uncertain. Trimming took 6 bases from V and 0 from J, leaving 11 bases between them. Germline V gene sequence: CDR1 MNHEY, CDR2 SVGEGT. This CDR3 is built from 14 residues.

This chain joins TRBV3-1 and TRBJ2-7; TRBD2 agrees at 9 bases. Unmatched junction bases numbered 8, after V lost 5 bases and J lost 6 bases. The CDR3 spans 14 residues. Germline V lookup: CDR1 LGHDT, CDR2 YNNKEL (reference sequence). The CDR3 DNA reads TGTGCCAGCAGCTCTATAGCGGGAGCTGGCGAGCAGTACTTC. Protein product: CASSSIAGAGEQYF.

The chain couples TRBV6-1 to TRBJ1-6; possibly TRBD1 for D (5 bases). Trimming shortened V by 0 bases and J by 4 bases, and 7 bases separated the two germline ends. The CDR3 runs to 15 residues. CDR1 is MNHNS and CDR2 is SASEGT in the germline V gene. The CDR3 loop is CASSEAAGYNSPLHF. CDR3 coding DNA: TGTGCCAGCAGTGAAGCTGCAGGGTATAATTCACCCCTCCACTTT.

This clonotype was counted between two and nine times. The chain recombines TRBV27 with TRBJ2-7; D is perhaps TRBD1 or TRBD2 (6 bases each). The CDR3 is 15 amino acids. V was trimmed by 5 bases and J by 1 base, leaving 15 bases between them. Germline V lookup: CDR1 MNHEY, CDR2 SMNVEV (reference sequence). The CDR3 nucleotides read TGTGCCAGCAGTCTTCGAGGGGGGAGGTCCTACGAGCAGTACTTC. Translation: CASSLRGGRSYEQYF.

This clonotype appeared a few times. This rearrangement joins TRBV18 to TRBJ2-1; TRBD1 agrees at 7 bases. The V and J ends lost 3 bases and 5 bases, in that order; junction bases with no gene match: 10. The CDR3 length is 16 residues. Germline V gene lookup returns CDR1 KGHSH and CDR2 LQKENI. The CDR3 protein is CASSPRPGQTHNEQFF. CDR3 DNA: TGTGCCAGCTCACCCCGGCCGGGACAGACTCACAATGAGCAGTTCTTC.

This clonotype was counted a few times. This chain uses TRBV20-1 with TRBJ2-4; D gene uncertain. CDR1 and CDR2 from the germline V gene are DFQATT and SNEGSKA (reference sequence). The CDR3 totals 13 residues. Trimming cost V 6 bases and J 4 bases, with 13 bases left between them. CDR3 sequence: CSAPFPAKNIQYF. CDR3 sequence (DNA): TGCAGTGCCCCCTTTCCGGCGAAAAACATTCAGTACTTC.

The V and J genes are TRBV12-3 or TRBV12-4 and TRBJ2-1; D might be TRBD1 or TRBD2, each matching 6 bases. The ends were cut back, 5 bases at V and 1 base at J, with 12 bases in the middle. The CDR3 has 15 residues. The DNA of the CDR3 is TGTGCCAGCAGTCCCAGGGGACTTTCCTACAATGAGCAGTTCTTC. The encoded protein is CASSPRGLSYNEQFF.

This clonotype was seen repeatedly, ten times or more. The gene calls are TRBV20-1 and TRBJ2-3; TRBD2 matches at 10 bases. The V gene end was trimmed by 6 bases and the J gene end by 6 bases; junction bases not matched to a gene: 15. CDR1 is DFQATT, CDR2 SNEGSKA, per germline (reference sequence). This CDR3 is 16 amino acids long. The CDR3 spells CSARGGLAGAGDTQYF. For the CDR3, the DNA is TGCAGTGCCAGGGGAGGGCTAGCGGGAGCCGGGGATACGCAGTATTTT.